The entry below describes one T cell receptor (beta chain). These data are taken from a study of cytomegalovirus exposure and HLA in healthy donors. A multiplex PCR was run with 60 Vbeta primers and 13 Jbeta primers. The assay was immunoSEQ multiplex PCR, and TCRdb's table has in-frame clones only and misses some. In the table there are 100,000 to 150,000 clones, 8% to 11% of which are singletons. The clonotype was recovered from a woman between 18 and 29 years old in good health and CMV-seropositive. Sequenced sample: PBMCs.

CDR3 sequence (DNA): TGCGCCAGCAGCTTGAACGGGTTGGATGGCTACACCTTC. Translation: CASSLNGLDGYTF. The rearrangement uses TRBV5-1 and TRBJ1-2; D gene ambiguous. Trimming left V 1 base short and J 6 bases short, with 10 bases between. CDR1 and CDR2 from the germline V gene are SGHRS and YFSETQ. This CDR3 is 13 amino acids long.